This T cell receptor beta chain is drawn from a study of shared clonotypes between healthy human individuals. Study observations and caveats: The expectation was that sequencing depth would affect clonotype sharing among donors. Naive subsets tended to show greater estimated richness than memory subsets.

Per the germline V gene, CDR1 is SEHNR and CDR2 is FQNEAQ (reference sequence). With 4 bases removed from V and 4 bases from J, the gap between germline ends came to 16 bases. The CDR3 runs to 15 residues. The method was immunoSEQ multiplex PCR; TCRdb's version includes in-frame clones alone and lacks a portion of them. Of some 2,400,000 clones in the sample, roughly 95% were seen once. Of note for this clone: The target antigen is unknown.

The rearrangement joins TRBV7-9 to TRBJ1-1; perhaps TRBD1 as D (5 bases). This TCR was sampled from a young man in good health. Sequencing was carried out using naive CD4+ T cells sorted from blood. The subset here: CD45RA+ positively selected. CDR3 protein: CASSYRRIEITEAFF. The CDR3 DNA reads TGTGCCAGCAGCTACAGGAGGATAGAGATCACTGAAGCTTTCTTT.